These 30 T cell receptor beta chains came from one sample sequenced in a study of blood T cell repertoires in COVID-19. Repertoires were generated with immunoSEQ multiplex PCR, while TCRdb's copy carries only in-frame clones and drops some. The sample carries about 160,000 clones, around 77% recorded once. Specimen: peripheral blood. The origin of the receptors is a man in his sixties or seventies with acute or convalescent COVID-19.

The V and J genes are TRBV11-3 and TRBJ2-7, with 8 nucleotides matching TRBD1. The CDR3 consists of 13 residues. Trimming cost V 5 bases and J 12 bases; bases outside gene matches: 12. Germline-derived CDR1 and CDR2 are SGHNT and YENEEA. This chain's CDR3 is CASSTGGYKEWYF. As DNA, the CDR3 is TGTGCCAGCAGCACAGGGGGGTATAAGGAATGGTACTTC.

The gene calls are TRBV5-6 and TRBJ2-1, with 7 positions matching TRBD1. The CDR3 sequence is 15 residues long. The V gene end was trimmed by 3 bases and the J gene end by 4 bases; junction bases not matched to a gene: 7. Germline CDR1 reads SGHDT; CDR2 reads YYEEEE. CDR3 protein: CASSSPRQGYNEQFF. CDR3 DNA sequence: TGTGCCAGCAGCTCCCCTAGACAGGGTTACAATGAGCAGTTCTTC.

This chain uses TRBV18 with TRBJ2-2, with TRBD1 matching 9 bases. The CDR3 spans 15 residues. The J segment lost 3 bases and the V segment lost 4 bases, leaving 3 bases of the junction unmatched. Germline CDR1 and CDR2: KGHSH and LQKENI. The DNA for the CDR3 is TGTGCCAGCTCACAGGGACAGGGCGACACCGGGGAGCTGTTTTTT. Translating it yields CASSQGQGDTGELFF.

The chain employs TRBV20-1 and TRBJ2-7; possibly TRBD2 for D (5 bases). This CDR3 comprises 13 residues. Trimming cost V 3 bases and J 2 bases, with 11 bases left between them. The germline CDR1 and CDR2 sequences are DFQATT and SNEGSKA (reference sequence). The CDR3 DNA follows: TGCAGTGCTAGTTCCGGGAAACCCTACGAGCAGTACTTC. Translated: CSASSGKPYEQYF.

The rearrangement joins TRBV19 to TRBJ2-7; 9 nucleotides align to TRBD2. Germline V gene data show CDR1 as LNHDA and CDR2 as SQIVND (reference sequence). The V gene end was trimmed by 0 bases and the J gene end by 3 bases; junction bases not matched to a gene: 6. This CDR3 has 16 amino acids. The CDR3 here is CASSIDIAGDIYEQYF. In nucleotides, the CDR3 is TGTGCCAGTAGTATAGATATAGCGGGAGATATCTACGAGCAGTACTTC.

This clone was observed a single time. CDR3 amino acids: CASSIRPGTGGAWNTEAFF. CDR3 DNA: TGCGCCAGCAGCATAAGACCCGGGACAGGGGGCGCGTGGAACACTGAAGCTTTCTTT. The rearrangement joins TRBV5-1 to TRBJ1-1; 12 nucleotides align to TRBD1. Trimming took 4 bases from V and 1 from J; bases not matched to a gene: 14. CDR1 SGHRS and CDR2 YFSETQ come from the germline V gene. The CDR3 sequence is 19 residues long. The full variable domain, rest sourced from reference TRBV5-1 and TRBJ1-1, is KAGVTQTPRYLIKTRGQQVTLSCSPISGHRSVSWYQQTPGQGLQFLFEYFSETQRNKGNFPGRFSGRQFSNSRSEMNVSTLELGDSALYLCASSIRPGTGGAWNTEAFFGQGTRLTVV.

The chain joins TRBV10-3 to TRBJ2-3; 7 positions match TRBD1. In germline, CDR1 is ENHRY, CDR2 SYGVKD. The CDR3 is made up of 15 amino acids. Losses at the gene ends were 7 bases for V and 2 bases for J; bases not matched to a gene: 9. The DNA of the CDR3 is TGTGCCATCACCAGGGGGTTACAGCCCACAGATACGCAGTATTTT. It specifies CAITRGLQPTDTQYF.

This clone was seen a handful of times. CDR3 coding DNA: TGTGCCAGCAGCCAGACTCCCGGAGGCTACACCTTC. It encodes CASSQTPGGYTF. The chain joins TRBV7-8 to TRBJ1-2; D remains ambiguous. CDR3 length: 12 residues. Trimming took 5 bases from V and 8 from J, leaving 12 bases between them. Germline V gene lookup returns CDR1 SGHVS and CDR2 FQNEAQ.

This chain links TRBV14 with TRBJ1-2, with a possible D match to TRBD1 (6 bases). The CDR3 has 13 residues. Trimming pared 4 bases from V and 8 bases from J, leaving 14 bases between. Germline-derived CDR1 and CDR2 are SGHDN and FVKESK. CDR3 in DNA: TGTGCCAGCAGCCTCACAGGGCGATCAGGCTACACCTTC. It translates to CASSLTGRSGYTF.

The chain recombines TRBV24-1 with TRBJ1-1; D is ambiguous. V was cut by 7 bases and J by 6 bases, with 14 bases left in between. Germline V gives CDR1 KGHDR, CDR2 SFDVKD. This CDR3 comprises 13 residues. CDR3 amino acids: CATRGVGNPEAFF. The CDR3 DNA reads TGTGCCACCAGGGGAGTCGGGAATCCTGAAGCTTTCTTT.

The V and J genes are TRBV13 and TRBJ2-5, with TRBD1 matching 7 bases. The CDR3 sequence is 14 residues long. The germline V gene encodes CDR1 PRHDT and CDR2 FYEKMQ (reference sequence). Losses at the gene ends were 2 bases for V and 4 bases for J; bases not matched to a gene: 4. The CDR3 loop is CASSLMSGGETQYF. The DNA for the CDR3 is TGTGCCAGCAGCTTAATGTCAGGGGGAGAGACCCAGTACTTC.

The chain links TRBV5-1 to TRBJ1-4; D gene unclear. V was shortened by 5 bases and J by 4 bases, with 15 bases between the two germline ends. The CDR3 runs to 15 residues. Per germline, CDR1 SGHRS and CDR2 YFSETQ. The CDR3 spells CASRIVSGINEKLFF. The CDR3 DNA reads TGCGCCAGCAGAATTGTCTCGGGAATTAATGAAAAACTGTTTTTT. Variable domain in full (rest from reference TRBV5-1 and TRBJ1-4): KAGVTQTPRYLIKTRGQQVTLSCSPISGHRSVSWYQQTPGQGLQFLFEYFSETQRNKGNFPGRFSGRQFSNSRSEMNVSTLELGDSALYLCASRIVSGINEKLFFGSGTQLSVL.

This clone came up once. The CDR3 nucleotides are TGTGCCAGAAGCTTGGCCACTGGCGGTGGAGATACGCAGTATTTT. It translates to CARSLATGGGDTQYF. This chain joins TRBV5-3 and TRBJ2-3, with no clear D. TRBV5-3 is an ORF; its function is uncertain. V was trimmed by 0 bases and J by 5 bases, leaving 13 bases between them. CDR3 length: 15 residues.

The chain employs TRBV7-2 and TRBJ2-5; TRBD2 is a possible D gene (6 bases). This CDR3 has 14 residues. Trimming removed 3 bases at V and 5 bases at J, with 13 bases between. Germline CDR1 is SGHTA and CDR2 is FQGNSA. The DNA of the CDR3 is TGTGCCAGCAGCTTCCACGTGGCGGGGGAGACCCAGTACTTC. Its translation: CASSFHVAGETQYF.

The DNA for the CDR3 is TGCGCCAGCAGCCCCTACAGGGCTACGAACACCGGGGAGCTGTTTTTT. This sequence encodes CASSPYRATNTGELFF. The chain carries TRBV5-1 and TRBJ2-2; D possibly corresponds to TRBD1 (6 bases). Germline V CDR1 and CDR2: SGHRS, YFSETQ. The V end lost 4 bases, the J end lost 0 bases, and 13 bases lay between the germline ends. The CDR3 totals 16 residues.

The V gene is TRBV3-1 (or the pseudogene TRBV3-2), the J gene TRBJ1-5; D possibly corresponds to TRBD1 (5 bases). The germline gives CDR1 LGHDT, CDR2 YNNKEL (reference sequence). V was trimmed by 10 bases and J by 1 base, leaving 14 bases between them. The CDR3 spans 14 residues. CDR3 DNA sequence: TGTGCCACCTCGGGGGGGAACAGCAATCAGCCCCAGCATTTT. Its translation is CATSGGNSNQPQHF.

The chain employs TRBV29-1 and TRBJ2-2; TRBD1 agrees at 10 bases. The CDR3 is 15 amino acids. The trim removed 3 bases at V and 7 bases at J, leaving 8 bases unmatched. In germline, CDR1 is SQVTM, CDR2 ANQGSEA. DNA of the CDR3: TGCAGCGTTGACGGGACAGGGGATCGTCACGGGGAGCTGTTTTTT. The encoded protein is CSVDGTGDRHGELFF.

This sequence joins TRBV10-1 and TRBJ2-5; tentatively, D is TRBD2 (6 bases). Germline CDR1 reads WNHNN; CDR2 reads SYGVQD (reference sequence). The CDR3 spans 13 residues. The V gene lost 7 bases and the J gene lost 4 bases, with 13 bases spanning the gap. The CDR3 DNA reads TGCGCCAGCACCCCGGGACTGGGAGAGACCCAGTACTTC. This sequence encodes CASTPGLGETQYF.

The chain recombines TRBV5-8 with TRBJ1-6; D is unresolved. The germline CDR1 and CDR2 sequences are SGHTS and YDEGEE. This CDR3 region has 16 residues. Trimming removed 0 bases at V and 0 bases at J, with 7 bases between. The CDR3 DNA sequence: TGTGCCAGCAGCTTGGACTGGAGCTCCTATAATTCACCCCTCCACTTT. It translates to CASSLDWSSYNSPLHF.

V gene TRBV30 combines with J gene TRBJ1-4; D is perhaps TRBD1 (6 bases). CDR3 length equals 12 residues. The germline V and J ends were trimmed by 3 bases and 10 bases, with 12 bases remaining between them. Germline V gene data show CDR1 as GTSNPN and CDR2 as SVGIG (reference sequence). The CDR3: CAWRFTGSKLFF. CDR3 coding DNA: TGTGCCTGGAGATTTACAGGGTCAAAACTGTTTTTT. The full variable domain, with the rest looked up from reference TRBV30 and TRBJ1-4, is SQTIHQWPATLVQPVGSPLSLECTVEGTSNPNLYWYRQAAGRGLQLLFYSVGIGQISSEVPQNLSASRPQDRQFILSSKKLLLSDSGFYLCAWRFTGSKLFFGSGTQLSVL.

This clone has a handful of counts. The chain is built from TRBV18 and TRBJ2-1, with TRBD2 identical over 7 bases. The CDR3 has 16 residues. With V trimmed by 5 bases and J by 10 bases, 17 bases remained unmatched. In germline, CDR1 is KGHSH, CDR2 LQKENI. CDR3 DNA sequence: TGTGCCAGCTCAGAACCCCAAATCGCGGGAGTCCACGAGCAGTTCTTC. Protein sequence: CASSEPQIAGVHEQFF.

Written as DNA, the CDR3 is TGTGCCAGCAGGGAGGCCCTCTACGAGCAGTACTTC. Its translation is CASREALYEQYF. V usage is TRBV12-3 or TRBV12-4 and J usage is TRBJ2-7; TRBD2 might be the D (5 bases). V lost 6 bases to trimming and J lost 3 bases, with 9 bases between them. CDR3 length equals 12 residues.

This clone was observed many times. The V and J genes are TRBV30 and TRBJ1-3, with a tentative D call TRBD1 (5 bases). The V end lost 0 bases, the J end lost 6 bases, and 9 bases lay between the germline ends. Germline CDR1 GTSNPN, CDR2 SVGIG (reference sequence). The CDR3 runs 13 residues. CDR3 sequence reads: CAWSVARENTIYF. The CDR3 region has the DNA TGTGCCTGGAGTGTAGCCAGGGAAAACACCATATATTTT.

This clone came up many times. The chain links TRBV7-9 to TRBJ2-5; TRBD1 matches 8 bases. Germline lookup yields CDR1 SEHNR and CDR2 FQNEAQ (reference sequence). J was trimmed by 4 bases and V by 3 bases; bases with no gene match: 10. CDR3 length: 16 residues. The CDR3 region is CASSFRTGTGGETQYF. CDR3 bases: TGTGCCAGCAGCTTTCGGACCGGGACAGGCGGAGAGACCCAGTACTTC.

This chain connects TRBV30 to TRBJ2-4; TRBD1 is a possible D gene (5 bases). Germline CDR1 reads GTSNPN; CDR2 reads SVGIG (reference sequence). This CDR3 has 17 amino acids. Trimming took off 3 bases at V and 0 bases at J, with 18 bases between the two ends. The DNA of the CDR3 is TGTGCCTGGAGGACAGAAGGTTACAGTCTAGCCAAAAACATTCAGTACTTC. Translation gives CAWRTEGYSLAKNIQYF.

With regard to this clone: A much larger clone sits a single nucleotide away, making a read error possible. The J gene is TRBJ2-3, the V gene TRBV4-1, with 9 positions matching TRBD2. Germline lookup yields CDR1 MGHRA and CDR2 YSYEKL. Trimming at V came to 0 bases and at J to 1 base, leaving 17 bases not matched to a gene. The CDR3 length is 21 residues. Here the CDR3 DNA reads TGCGCCAGCAGCCAAGAAGACGGGCGGGGGGGCTGGCCCCGGGGCACAGATACGCAGTATTTT. Translated, it gives CASSQEDGRGGWPRGTDTQYF.

V is TRBV5-4 and J is TRBJ2-2; 10 nucleotides line up with TRBD2. The V and J ends lost 4 bases and 6 bases, in that order; junction bases with no gene match: 9. The CDR3 covers 16 residues. The V gene's germline CDR1 is SGHNT and CDR2 YYREEE (reference sequence). The CDR3 DNA sequence: TGTGCCAGCAGCCCCGGAGCAGCGGGGGGGGCCGGGGAGCTGTTTTTT. This encodes CASSPGAAGGAGELFF.

This clone appeared once. The V call is TRBV28, the J call TRBJ1-1; the match to TRBD1 covers 9 bases. Germline V gives CDR1 MDHEN, CDR2 SYDVKM. The V segment lost 5 bases and the J segment 11 bases; nucleotides outside the gene matches: 12. The CDR3 has 14 amino acids. The CDR3 sequence is CASSISRTGAGAFF. DNA for the CDR3: TGTGCCAGCAGTATCTCACGGACAGGGGCGGGGGCTTTCTTT.

This clone came up a few times. The rearrangement joins TRBV11-1 to TRBJ2-3; D is uncertain. Germline V gene lookup returns CDR1 SGHAT and CDR2 FQDESV (reference sequence). The V end lost 2 bases, the J end lost 3 bases, and 12 bases lay between the germline ends. This CDR3 is built from 15 residues. The CDR3 nucleotides are TGTGCCAGCAGCTTACAGACAACCCAAACAGATACGCAGTATTTT. Its protein product is CASSLQTTQTDTQYF.

The chain joins TRBV5-4 to TRBJ1-1; unclear D gene. Between the trimmed V and J ends, which lost 0 bases and 4 bases, there was a span of 10 bases. This CDR3 comprises 14 residues. Germline V gene sequence: CDR1 SGHNT, CDR2 YYREEE (reference sequence). The CDR3 sequence: CASSLAAVGTEAFF. The CDR3 bases are TGTGCCAGCAGCTTGGCAGCGGTCGGCACTGAAGCTTTCTTT.